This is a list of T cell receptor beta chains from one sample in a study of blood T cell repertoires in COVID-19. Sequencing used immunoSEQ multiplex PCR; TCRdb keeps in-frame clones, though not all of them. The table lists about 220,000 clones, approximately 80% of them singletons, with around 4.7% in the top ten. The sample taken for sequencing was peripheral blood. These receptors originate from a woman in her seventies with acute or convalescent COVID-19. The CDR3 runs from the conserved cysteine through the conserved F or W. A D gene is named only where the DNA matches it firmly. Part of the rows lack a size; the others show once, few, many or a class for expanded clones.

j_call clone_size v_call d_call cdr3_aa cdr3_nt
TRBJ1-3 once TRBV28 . CASLTTGENSGNTIYF TGTGCCAGCCTAACAACGGGGGAAAACTCTGGAAACACCATATATTTT
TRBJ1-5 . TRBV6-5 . CASSSSGANQPQHF TGTGCCAGCAGTTCATCAGGGGCCAATCAGCCCCAGCATTTT
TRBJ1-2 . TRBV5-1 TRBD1 CASSFTGTVEGYGYTF TGCGCCAGCAGTTTCACCGGGACAGTGGAGGGGTATGGCTACACCTTC
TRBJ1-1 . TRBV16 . CASSQSRTKMNTEAFF TGTGCCAGCAGCCAATCGAGGACTAAGATGAACACTGAAGCTTTCTTT
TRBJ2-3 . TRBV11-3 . CASSLSAVSTDTQYF TGTGCCAGCAGCTTATCGGCGGTTAGCACAGATACGCAGTATTTT
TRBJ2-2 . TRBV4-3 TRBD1 CASSQETGVDTGELFF TGCGCCAGCAGCCAAGAGACAGGGGTGGACACCGGGGAGCTGTTTTTT
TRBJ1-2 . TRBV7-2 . CASSLDRQNNYGYTF TGTGCCAGCAGCTTAGACCGACAGAATAACTATGGCTACACCTTC
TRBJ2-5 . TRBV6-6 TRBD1 CASSYSIRQGRETQYF TGTGCCAGCAGTTACTCAATTCGACAGGGAAGGGAGACCCAGTACTTC
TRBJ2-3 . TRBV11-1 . CASSPWSGTDTQYF TGTGCCAGCAGCCCCTGGTCGGGCACAGATACGCAGTATTTT
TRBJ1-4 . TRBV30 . CAWSRRDNEKLFF TGTGCCTGGAGCCGCCGGGATAATGAAAAACTGTTTTTT
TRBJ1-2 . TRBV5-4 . CASSLDTGLKRYTF TGTGCCAGCAGCTTGGATACGGGACTAAAGCGCTACACCTTC
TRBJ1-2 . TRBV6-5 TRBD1 CASSPPVGQNYGYTF TGTGCCAGCAGTCCCCCTGTGGGACAGAACTATGGCTACACCTTC
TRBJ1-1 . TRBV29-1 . CSAGGVNTEAFF TGCAGCGCCGGGGGGGTTAACACTGAAGCTTTCTTT
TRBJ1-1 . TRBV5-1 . CASLKVPSMNTEAFF TGCGCCAGCCTAAAAGTCCCAAGCATGAACACTGAAGCTTTCTTT
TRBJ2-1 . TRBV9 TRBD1 CASSDRDRGDNEQFF TGTGCCAGCAGCGACCGGGACAGGGGTGACAATGAGCAGTTCTTC
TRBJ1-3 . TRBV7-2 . CASRHHRLGDSGNTIYF TGTGCCAGCAGACACCACAGGTTAGGGGATTCTGGAAACACCATATATTTT
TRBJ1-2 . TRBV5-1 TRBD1 CASSMGQGGGYTF TGCGCCAGCAGTATGGGACAGGGAGGCGGCTACACCTTC
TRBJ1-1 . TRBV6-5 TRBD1 CASSPRTGMNTEAFF TGTGCCAGCAGCCCCCGGACAGGGATGAACACTGAAGCTTTCTTT
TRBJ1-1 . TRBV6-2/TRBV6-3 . CASSYEGTEAFF TGTGCCAGCAGTTACGAGGGCACTGAAGCTTTCTTT
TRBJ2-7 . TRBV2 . CASGQGVAEQYF TGTGCCAGCGGTCAGGGTGTGGCCGAGCAGTACTTC
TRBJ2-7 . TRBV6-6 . CASSRPELSSYEQYF TGTGCCAGCAGCCGTCCCGAACTAAGCTCCTACGAGCAGTACTTC
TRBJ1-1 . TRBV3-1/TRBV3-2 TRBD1 CASSYFGQGPEAFF TGTGCCAGCAGCTACTTCGGACAGGGACCTGAAGCTTTCTTT
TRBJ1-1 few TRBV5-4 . CASSSGHPGSTEAFF TGTGCCAGCAGCTCGGGACACCCAGGTAGCACTGAAGCTTTCTTT
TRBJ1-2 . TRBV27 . CASSSSTYGYTF TGTGCCAGCAGTTCTAGTACCTATGGCTACACCTTC
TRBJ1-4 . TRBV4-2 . CASSQGGAANEKLFF TGTGCCAGCAGCCAAGGCGGGGCTGCGAATGAAAAACTGTTTTTT
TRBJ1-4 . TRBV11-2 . CASSLGGGSNEKLFF TGTGCCAGCAGCTTAGGAGGCGGGTCTAATGAAAAACTGTTTTTT
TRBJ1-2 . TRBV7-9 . CASSLSPSEKEPNYGYTF TGTGCCAGCAGCTTAAGCCCCTCAGAAAAGGAGCCTAACTATGGCTACACCTTC
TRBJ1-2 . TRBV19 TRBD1 CASRRSGQANYGYTF TGTGCCAGCAGAAGATCCGGACAGGCAAACTATGGCTACACCTTC
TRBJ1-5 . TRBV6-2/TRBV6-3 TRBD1 CASSSGQVLNQPQHF TGTGCCAGCAGCTCCGGACAGGTACTGAATCAGCCCCAGCATTTT
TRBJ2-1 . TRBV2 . CASLSGLVNEQFF TGTGCCAGCTTATCAGGACTCGTCAATGAGCAGTTCTTC
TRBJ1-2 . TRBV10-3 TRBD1 CAISETGQNYGYTF TGTGCCATCAGTGAAACGGGACAGAACTATGGCTACACCTTC
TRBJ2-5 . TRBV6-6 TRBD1 CASSYSVRGETQYF TGTGCCAGCAGTTACTCGGTCAGGGGGGAGACCCAGTACTTC
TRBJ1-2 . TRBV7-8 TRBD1 CASSRGTGQGYGYTF TGTGCCAGCAGCCGAGGGACGGGACAGGGGTATGGCTACACCTTC
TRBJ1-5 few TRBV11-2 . CASSSQGGSQPQHF TGTGCCAGCAGCTCCCAGGGAGGGAGTCAGCCCCAGCATTTT
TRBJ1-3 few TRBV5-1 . CASSPRSSGNTIYF TGCGCCAGCAGCCCCCGGAGCTCTGGAAACACCATATATTTT
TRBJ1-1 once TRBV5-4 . CASSLGMAGNTEAFF TGTGCCAGCAGCTTGGGGATGGCAGGCAACACTGAAGCTTTCTTT
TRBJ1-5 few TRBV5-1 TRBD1 CASSWDGQGNQPQHF TGCGCCAGCAGCTGGGACGGACAGGGGAATCAGCCCCAGCATTTT
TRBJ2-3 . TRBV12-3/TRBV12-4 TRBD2 CASSLPAGTQYF TGTGCCAGCAGCTTACCAGCGGGAACGCAGTATTTT
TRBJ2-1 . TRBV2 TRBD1 CASRRQGANEQFF TGTGCCAGCAGGCGTCAGGGGGCCAATGAGCAGTTCTTC
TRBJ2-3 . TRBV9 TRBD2 CASSPRGSGGIATDTQYF TGTGCCAGCAGCCCCCGGGGTAGCGGGGGGATCGCCACAGATACGCAGTATTTT
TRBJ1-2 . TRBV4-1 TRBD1 CASSQNGQGLLYGYTF TGCGCCAGCAGCCAAAACGGACAGGGCCTTCTCTATGGCTACACCTTC
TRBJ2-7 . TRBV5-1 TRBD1 CASSSATGASGEQYF TGCGCCAGCAGCTCCGCGACAGGGGCATCTGGCGAGCAGTACTTC
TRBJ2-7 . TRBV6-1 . CASSEVPPGQYF TGTGCCAGCAGTGAAGTTCCGCCCGGGCAGTACTTC
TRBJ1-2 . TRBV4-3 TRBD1 CASSQGAGTGPYGYTF TGCGCCAGCAGCCAGGGAGCCGGGACAGGGCCCTATGGCTACACCTTC
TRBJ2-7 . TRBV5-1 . CASSLTGLAAYEQYF TGCGCCAGCAGCTTGACAGGGTTAGCTGCCTACGAGCAGTACTTC
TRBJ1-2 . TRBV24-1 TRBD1 CATSRQGLGYTF TGTGCCACCAGCCGACAGGGGCTTGGCTACACCTTC
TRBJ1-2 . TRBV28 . CASRNGGGNYGYTF TGTGCCAGCAGGAATGGGGGGGGCAACTATGGCTACACCTTC
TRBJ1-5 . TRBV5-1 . CASSLSGDASGQPQHF TGCGCCAGCAGCTTATCGGGGGACGCGTCCGGTCAGCCCCAGCATTTT
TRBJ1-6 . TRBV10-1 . CASSDSAGENSPLHF TGCGCCAGCAGTGATTCAGCAGGGGAAAATTCACCCCTCCACTTT